These 12 T cell receptor beta chains were sequenced from one sample in a study of radiation and T cells in renal cell carcinoma. The data were produced by immunoSEQ multiplex PCR, yet TCRdb's version contains in-frame clones alone and is incomplete. The sample shows 60,000 to 75,000 clones, roughly 80% of them seen only once. Time point given: blood 4 weeks post-SBRT, at nephrectomy. As to treatment: 15 Gy SBRT to primary tumor, nephrectomy 4 weeks later. The sample was blood, taken from a patient whose treatment included radiotherapy and nephrectomy. The receptors originated from a man in his sixties with renal cell carcinoma.

This chain connects TRBV2 to TRBJ2-3; D not resolved. The CDR3 loop spans 15 amino acids. With 4 bases removed from V and 5 bases from J, the gap between germline ends came to 16 bases. Germline-derived CDR1 and CDR2 are SNHLY and FYNNEI. The CDR3 reads CASSGPTRGQDTQYF. CDR3 DNA sequence: TGTGCCAGCAGTGGCCCCACCCGCGGCCAAGATACGCAGTATTTT.

In its sample, this clone was seen a few times. The chain uses TRBV29-1 and TRBJ1-1; TRBD1 agrees at 7 bases. The CDR3 loop spans 14 amino acids. V trimming: 0 bases; J trimming: 11 bases; junction bases outside the gene matches: 12. Germline CDR1 is SQVTM and CDR2 is ANQGSEA. The CDR3 here is CSVEDQVTGMTAFF. The CDR3 bases are TGCAGCGTTGAAGATCAAGTGACAGGGATGACGGCTTTCTTT. The complete variable domain, with remaining parts taken from reference TRBV29-1 and TRBJ1-1, reads SAVISQKPSRDICQRGTSLTIQCQVDSQVTMMFWYRQQPGQSLTLIATANQGSEATYESGFVIDKFPISRPNLTFSTLTVSNMSPEDSSIYLCSVEDQVTGMTAFFGQGTRLTVV.

V and J are TRBV27 and TRBJ1-3; D remains ambiguous. CDR3 length: 17 amino acids. V lost 2 bases, J lost 0 bases, and 14 bases lay in between. Germline CDR1 is MNHEY and CDR2 is SMNVEV (reference sequence). CDR3 region: CASSLRVPELSGNTIYF. CDR3 DNA: TGTGCCAGCAGTTTAAGGGTACCAGAGCTCTCTGGAAACACCATATATTTT.

The chain links TRBV6-6 to TRBJ2-7; D perhaps matches TRBD2 (5 bases). The V gene's germline CDR1 is MNHNY and CDR2 SVGAGI (reference sequence). This CDR3 has 12 residues. With 7 bases removed from V and 5 bases from J, the gap between germline ends came to 12 bases. The CDR3 region has the DNA TGTGCCAGCAAACCCAGCGGAGACGAGCAGTACTTC. It encodes CASKPSGDEQYF.

The chain uses TRBV10-1 and TRBJ2-3, with 14 bases fitting TRBD2. Germline-derived CDR1 and CDR2 are WNHNN and SYGVQD (reference sequence). The CDR3 has 18 amino acids. Germline trimming cut 0 bases from V and 5 bases from J; bases unmatched to any gene: 7. The CDR3 coding sequence is TGCGCCAGCAGTGAGTCGAGGACTAGCGGGAGGCCGGAAGATACGCAGTATTTT. It encodes CASSESRTSGRPEDTQYF.

The V and J genes are TRBV6-6 and TRBJ2-7; 7 nucleotides line up with TRBD1. Trimming at V came to 6 bases and at J to 3 bases, leaving 11 bases not matched to a gene. The germline V gene encodes CDR1 MNHNY and CDR2 SVGAGI (reference sequence). This CDR3 has 15 amino acids. CDR3 DNA sequence: TGTGCCAGCAGCTTGACCGGGACAGAGGGCTACGAGCAGTACTTC. As protein: CASSLTGTEGYEQYF.

The V and J genes are TRBV10-3 and TRBJ2-3, with 11 nucleotides matching TRBD1. There are 17 residues in the CDR3. J lost 3 bases, V lost 9 bases, and 14 bases had no gene match. CDR1 and CDR2 from the germline V gene are ENHRY and SYGVKD. CDR3 DNA sequence: TGTGCCATTTCCTTTGGCGGGACAGGGGGTTTGACAGATACGCAGTATTTT. Its protein product is CAISFGGTGGLTDTQYF.

The chain combines TRBV21-1 with TRBJ1-1; the table's D call of TRBD1 was not tested on the DNA. TRBV21-1 is tagged as a pseudogene. This CDR3 region has 18 residues. CDR3 sequence (DNA): TGTGCCAGCAGCAAAGCCTGGTTAGGGGACACATACGGCACTGAAGCTTTCTTT. Translated, it gives CASSKAWLGDTYGTEAFF.

The chain has TRBV7-3 and TRBJ2-3; 9 bases match TRBD2. With V trimmed by 5 bases and J by 4 bases, 10 bases remained unmatched. The CDR3 has 16 amino acids. Germline V gives CDR1 SGHTA, CDR2 FQGTGA. The CDR3 DNA is TGTGCCAGCAGCCTCCTATTTAGCGGGAGTGCAGATACGCAGTATTTT. Its protein is CASSLLFSGSADTQYF.

J is TRBJ1-1 and V is TRBV7-9; D ambiguous. The CDR3 is made up of 13 amino acids. The V and J ends lost 5 bases and 5 bases respectively, with 12 bases between them. Per the germline V gene, CDR1 is SEHNR and CDR2 is FQNEAQ (reference sequence). CDR3 residues: CASSPLGWTEAFF. CDR3 nucleotide sequence: TGTGCCAGCAGCCCACTGGGGTGGACTGAAGCTTTCTTT.

This CDR3 reads CASGQFNYGYTF. The CDR3 DNA is TGTGCCAGTGGACAGTTTAACTATGGCTACACCTTC. The chain is built from TRBV28 and TRBJ1-2; a possible D gene is TRBD1 (6 bases). Trimming stripped 9 bases from V and 1 base from J, with 9 bases between. The germline V gene has CDR1 MDHEN and CDR2 SYDVKM. This CDR3 is 12 amino acids long.

V gene TRBV7-8 combines with J gene TRBJ2-2; 7 bases are a match to TRBD1. The CDR3 length is 14 residues. From germline, CDR1 is SGHVS and CDR2 FQNEAQ. Germline trimming cut 6 bases from V and 0 bases from J; bases unmatched to any gene: 1. Written as DNA, the CDR3 is TGTGCCAGCAGGGGGACAGCGAACACCGGGGAGCTGTTTTTT. It translates to CASRGTANTGELFF.